This T cell receptor beta chain derives from a study of early T cells in non-severe SARS-CoV-2 infection. Study-level results: Clonotype matching in VDJdb favored anti-spike CD8 responses and did not capture private and CD4 specificities.

This clonotype was counted a few times. Its matching antigen is unknown. Each CDR3 protein is one row after TCRdb ran MiXCR on the 5' RACE reads. The sample consists of more than 60,000 distinct CDR3 sequences, 13% of them appearing once. There are 15 residues in the CDR3. Trimming stripped 4 bases from V and 4 bases from J, with 14 bases between. CDR1 is MDHEN and CDR2 is SYDVKM in the germline V gene. V gene TRBV28 combines with J gene TRBJ2-1, with a possible D match to TRBD1 (6 bases). The sequencing input was whole blood. The source of this sequence is an adult who was a healthcare worker with PCR-confirmed SARS-CoV-2 infection or an uninfected control (not recorded which). The CDR3 nucleotides read TGTGCCAGCAGTTCCCAGGGGAACGAGTACAATGAGCAGTTCTTC. Translated: CASSSQGNEYNEQFF.